These 30 T cell receptor beta chains were sequenced from one sample in a study of T cells in Graves' hyperthyroidism and ophthalmopathy. TCR beta CDR3 sequences were amplified from RNA transcripts. First-round RT-PCR targeting the TCR CDR3 was performed with the HTBI primer set. Via MiXCR, TCRdb re-called the multiplex PCR reads, giving one row per CDR3 protein. The sample holds approximately 410,000 distinct CDR3 sequences, roughly an eighth seen once. The sequencing sample was made of blood. Receptors originate from a woman aged 18-29 years with Graves' hyperthyroidism.

Ten or more counts support this clonotype. The CDR3 protein is CASRAYRASPGDQPQHF. The CDR3 DNA reads as TGTGCCAGCAGAGCTTACCGGGCCTCTCCTGGGGATCAGCCCCAGCATTTT. The chain carries TRBV28 and TRBJ1-5; no definite D call. Trimming took off 6 bases at V and 5 bases at J, with 23 bases between the two ends. CDR1 MDHEN and CDR2 SYDVKM come from the germline V gene. There are 17 residues in the CDR3.

This clonotype was counted at least ten times. The V and J genes are TRBV6-1 and TRBJ2-7, with unresolved D. The CDR3 covers 10 residues. Deletions cut 6 bases from V and 6 bases from J, with 6 bases between. Germline assignment: CDR1 MNHNS and CDR2 SASEGT. The DNA of the CDR3 is TGTGCCAGCAGCCAAATCGAGCAGTACTTC. This encodes CASSQIEQYF.

This clonotype was picked up many times. The chain is built from TRBV3-1 and TRBJ2-1, with D possibly TRBD2 on 5 matching bases. Trimming removed 5 bases from V and 0 bases from J, with 14 bases in between. Germline V CDR1 and CDR2: LGHDT, YNNKEL (reference sequence). The CDR3 consists of 16 residues. CDR3 bases: TGTGCCAGCAGCATCGGACTTCCCAACTCCTACAATGAGCAGTTCTTC. As protein: CASSIGLPNSYNEQFF.

Concerning this clonotype itself: A much larger clone is a single base away; this may be a read error. The chain has TRBV6-1 and TRBJ1-1, with unresolved D. The CDR3 runs 14 residues. Trimming stripped 8 bases from V and 1 base from J, with 14 bases between. Germline V gene lookup returns CDR1 MNHNS and CDR2 SASEGT. In DNA, the CDR3 is TGTGCCAGCGACGGACGCAAAGGGAACACTGAAGCTTTCTTT. The encoded protein is CASDGRKGNTEAFF.

This clonotype occurred many times. This chain connects TRBV7-9 to TRBJ2-7, with 7 bases that match TRBD2. CDR3 length: 14 residues. Trimming cost V 4 bases and J 2 bases; bases outside gene matches: 5. CDR1 is SEHNR and CDR2 is FQNEAQ in the germline V gene (reference sequence). CDR3 DNA sequence: TGTGCCAGCAGCTCGACTAGCACGGCCTACGAGCAGTACTTC. The encoded protein is CASSSTSTAYEQYF.

V is TRBV11-2 and J is TRBJ2-7, with D possibly TRBD2 on 5 matching bases. CDR3 length: 14 residues. V dropped 3 bases and J dropped 5 bases, with 14 bases sitting between them. Germline CDR1 SGHAT, CDR2 FQNNGV. The CDR3 bases are TGTGCCAGCAGCTTTGGAAGCGGACCCGACGAGCAGTACTTC. This sequence encodes CASSFGSGPDEQYF.

V is TRBV27 and J is TRBJ2-3; 15 bases are shared with TRBD2. Trimming removed 3 bases from V and 3 bases from J; junction bases left unmatched: 4. The CDR3 has 17 amino acids. CDR1 and CDR2 from the germline V gene are MNHEY and SMNVEV (reference sequence). The CDR3 DNA reads as TGTGCCAGCAGTTTGGGACTAGCGGGAGGATGGACAGATACGCAGTATTTT. This gives the protein CASSLGLAGGWTDTQYF.

This clonotype has a count of ten or more. One end of the junction varies from germline; a read error may be responsible. V usage is TRBV28 and J usage is TRBJ2-7, with D perhaps matching TRBD2 (6 bases). From germline, CDR1 is MDHEN and CDR2 SYDVKM. The CDR3 is 16 residues long. CDR3 sequence (DNA): TGTGCCAGCAGTAAGACGGGAGCCCAATTTACGTACGACCAGTACTTC. This sequence encodes CASSKTGAQFTYDQYF.

This clonotype was found once. The chain links TRBV20-1 to TRBJ2-1, with 12 bases aligning to TRBD2. V shed 4 bases and J 0 bases; nucleotides not matched to a gene: 4. CDR1 DFQATT and CDR2 SNEGSKA come from the germline V gene (reference sequence). CDR3 length equals 16 residues. CDR3 coding DNA: TGCAGTGCTACCTCTAGCGGGAGGGCCTCCTACAATGAGCAGTTCTTC. This gives the protein CSATSSGRASYNEQFF.

This clonotype turned up a few times. V gene TRBV20-1 combines with J gene TRBJ2-1; 11 nucleotides agree with TRBD1. V lost 6 bases, J lost 9 bases, and 10 bases stayed unmatched. Germline CDR1 and CDR2: DFQATT and SNEGSKA (reference sequence). The CDR3 contains 14 residues. Written as DNA, the CDR3 is TGCAGTGCCGCCGCGGACAGGGGGCGGCTTGAGCAGTTCTTC. Translated, it gives CSAAADRGRLEQFF.

This clonotype has ten or more counts. This chain connects TRBV6-1 to TRBJ1-1, with D possibly being TRBD1 (6 bases). The CDR3 extends over 12 amino acids. Trimming left V 7 bases short and J 4 bases short, with 10 bases between. Germline CDR1 and CDR2: MNHNS and SASEGT. The DNA for the CDR3 is TGTGCCAGCACGGGGGGCAGCACTGAAGCTTTCTTT. Encoded protein: CASTGGSTEAFF.

There are many counts of this clonotype. This chain uses TRBV11-3 with TRBJ2-3, with D possibly matching TRBD2 (5 bases). V lost 1 base and J lost 3, with 5 bases in between. The germline gives CDR1 SGHNT, CDR2 YENEEA. The CDR3 has 13 residues. The CDR3 loop reads CASSLGETDTQYF. The CDR3 coding sequence is TGTGCCAGCAGCTTAGGGGAGACAGATACGCAGTATTTT.

This clonotype was seen repeatedly, ten times or more. V gene TRBV12-3 or TRBV12-4 combines with J gene TRBJ2-2; 7 nucleotides match TRBD2. Trimming took 3 bases from V and 3 from J; bases not matched to a gene: 1. This CDR3 spans 14 amino acids. The CDR3 here is CASSLGGDTGELFF. CDR3 in DNA: TGTGCCAGCAGTTTGGGAGGGGACACCGGGGAGCTGTTTTTT.

This clonotype has a single count. One junction end disagrees with the germline gene, perhaps due to a read error. The chain employs TRBV11-2 and TRBJ2-3; D possibly corresponds to TRBD1 (6 bases). The CDR3 spans 15 residues. The germline V gene has CDR1 SGHAT and CDR2 FQNNGV. CDR3 loop: CASSQAGVGADTQYF. In DNA form, the CDR3 reads TGCGCCAGCAGCCAAGCAGGGGTTGGCGCAGATACGCAGTATTTT.

The J gene is TRBJ2-5, the V gene TRBV10-2, with no clear D. The V gene lost 6 bases and the J gene lost 0 bases, with 17 bases spanning the gap. Per germline, CDR1 WSHSY and CDR2 SAAADI. The CDR3 spans 16 residues. CDR3 coding DNA: TGCGCCAGCAGGGAAGGTACACTCCTAAACCAAGAGACCCAGTACTTC. Protein sequence: CASREGTLLNQETQYF.

This clonotype was detected only a few times. This chain uses TRBV25-1 with TRBJ2-2; the D gene is possibly TRBD1 (5 bases). The germline V and J ends were trimmed by 4 bases and 5 bases, with 14 bases remaining between them. Per the germline V gene, CDR1 is MGHDK and CDR2 is SYGVNS. This CDR3 comprises 15 residues. CDR3 in DNA: TGTGCCAGCAGTGTAAGACTCAGGGAAACCGGGGAGCTGTTTTTT. This codes for CASSVRLRETGELFF.

V is TRBV6-1 and J is TRBJ2-7; D possibly matches TRBD1 or TRBD2 (5 bases each). CDR1 is MNHNS, CDR2 SASEGT, per germline. This CDR3 region has 17 residues. Between the trimmed V and J ends, which lost 1 base and 7 bases, there was a span of 23 bases. The CDR3 reads CASSEVFSGTQPLEQYF. The CDR3 DNA reads as TGTGCCAGCAGTGAAGTGTTTTCCGGGACGCAACCACTAGAGCAGTACTTC.

On this clonotype: This may arise from a read error, as a much more abundant clone is one base away. The chain uses TRBV7-8 and TRBJ2-5; 8 nucleotides match TRBD1. Germline CDR1 reads SGHVS; CDR2 reads FQNEAQ. CDR3 length: 16 residues. The CDR3 DNA reads as TGTGCCAGCATCAATCTACAGGGGGACACGGGTGAGACCCGGTACTTC. Its protein product is CASINLQGDTGETRYF.

In its sample, this clonotype was seen many times. The CDR3, as DNA: TGTGCCAGCAGCTTATACCTCGCCCAGGGACTAGCGGTCTACAATGAGCAGTTCTTC. It is translated as CASSLYLAQGLAVYNEQFF. The chain recombines TRBV11-2 with TRBJ2-1; 11 positions match TRBD2. The CDR3 has 19 amino acids. V lost 2 bases to trimming and J lost 3 bases; unmatched junction nucleotides: 12. Germline V CDR1 and CDR2: SGHAT, FQNNGV.

The chain combines TRBV20-1 with TRBJ2-7; tentatively, D is TRBD2 (6 bases). V lost 0 bases and J lost 6, with 15 bases in between. This CDR3 spans 14 amino acids. Germline V gives CDR1 DFQATT, CDR2 SNEGSKA (reference sequence). The CDR3 reads CSARDQLALGEQYF. CDR3 nucleotides: TGCAGTGCTAGAGATCAACTAGCTTTAGGCGAGCAGTACTTC.

This clonotype was recorded at least ten times. The gene calls are TRBV5-1 and TRBJ2-5; 7 bases fit TRBD2. The CDR3 is made up of 16 amino acids. Trimming removed 4 bases from V and 4 bases from J; junction bases left unmatched: 13. CDR1 is SGHRS and CDR2 is YFSETQ in the germline V gene. As DNA, the CDR3 is TGCGCCAGCAGCCCTACTCTAGCGGTTCCTCCAGAGACCCAGTACTTC. Protein sequence: CASSPTLAVPPETQYF.

In its sample, this clonotype was seen many times. The genes are TRBV27 and TRBJ1-6; no clear D gene. The CDR3 is made up of 18 amino acids. The V end lost 4 bases, the J end lost 7 bases, and 23 bases lay between the germline ends. Germline assignment: CDR1 MNHEY and CDR2 SMNVEV (reference sequence). The CDR3 reads CASSSLLGEKGRNSPLHF. The CDR3 DNA reads TGTGCCAGCAGTTCCCTACTGGGCGAGAAGGGTAGGAATTCACCCCTCCACTTT.

Ten or more counts support this clonotype. V usage is TRBV20-1 and J usage is TRBJ2-7; D call uncertain. The CDR3 has 14 residues. V was trimmed by 3 bases and J by 2 bases, leaving 14 bases between them. CDR1 is DFQATT, CDR2 SNEGSKA, per germline (reference sequence). The CDR3: CSARSRVRAYEQYF. The CDR3 DNA reads as TGCAGTGCTAGGTCGAGAGTTCGGGCCTACGAGCAGTACTTC.

This clonotype was found many times. This rearrangement joins TRBV11-2 to TRBJ2-7; D remains unclear. This CDR3 contains 12 residues. Germline lookup yields CDR1 SGHAT and CDR2 FQNNGV. Trimming stripped 8 bases from V and 3 bases from J, with 11 bases between. The CDR3 reads CASGYWGYEQYF. The CDR3 DNA reads as TGTGCCAGCGGCTATTGGGGCTACGAGCAGTACTTC.

This clonotype was recorded many times. The V and J genes are TRBV11-2 and TRBJ2-1; no reliable D call. V was trimmed by 3 bases and J by 3 bases, leaving 6 bases between them. The germline gives CDR1 SGHAT, CDR2 FQNNGV. This CDR3 spans 13 amino acids. CDR3 region: CASSFRSYNEQFF. CDR3 sequence (DNA): TGTGCCAGCAGCTTTCGAAGCTACAATGAGCAGTTCTTC.

This clonotype was picked up a small number of times. The rearrangement uses TRBV5-4 and TRBJ2-3; D ambiguous. Trimming removed 3 bases at V and 4 bases at J, with 15 bases between. The length of the CDR3 is 15 residues. In germline, CDR1 is SGHNT, CDR2 YYREEE (reference sequence). CDR3 loop: CASSSPKGEADTQYF. The DNA for the CDR3 is TGTGCCAGCAGCTCCCCGAAGGGCGAAGCAGATACGCAGTATTTT.

In this sample, this clonotype turned up many times. The chain carries TRBV28 and TRBJ1-5; D call uncertain. CDR3 length: 15 amino acids. The V end lost 6 bases, the J end lost 4 bases, and 16 bases lay between the germline ends. Germline V gene sequence: CDR1 MDHEN, CDR2 SYDVKM. This CDR3 is CASSITSVGNQPQHF. DNA for the CDR3: TGTGCCAGCAGCATCACCTCTGTTGGGAATCAGCCCCAGCATTTT.

This clonotype was seen many times. V usage is TRBV11-2 and J usage is TRBJ2-7; the D call may be TRBD1 or TRBD2 (5 bases each). The V gene lost 3 bases and the J gene lost 6 bases, with 15 bases spanning the gap. Germline CDR1 and CDR2: SGHAT and FQNNGV. The CDR3 runs 14 residues. CDR3 sequence: CASSFDTGASEQYF. The CDR3, as DNA: TGTGCCAGCAGCTTTGACACCGGGGCCTCCGAGCAGTACTTC.

The J gene is TRBJ2-1, the V gene TRBV29-1; 9 bases align to TRBD2. Germline assignment: CDR1 SQVTM and CDR2 ANQGSEA. CDR3 length equals 14 residues. The J segment lost 4 bases and the V segment lost 5 bases, leaving 6 bases of the junction unmatched. Here the CDR3 reads CSVRSGSRYNEQFF. The CDR3 coding sequence is TGCAGCGTTCGTAGCGGGAGTAGGTACAATGAGCAGTTCTTC.

This clonotype has at least ten counts. The chain combines TRBV18 with TRBJ1-2; maybe TRBD1 (5 bases). The CDR3 extends over 15 amino acids. V was trimmed by 3 bases and J by 0 bases, leaving 11 bases between them. CDR1 is KGHSH, CDR2 LQKENI, per germline. In nucleotides, the CDR3 is TGTGCCAGCTCACCTGGACATATACCTAACTATGGCTACACCTTC. Encoded protein: CASSPGHIPNYGYTF.